This T cell receptor (beta chain) was identified during a study of blood T cell repertoires in COVID-19. Study summary: The origin of the acute and convalescent COVID-19 samples was the United States, Italy and Spain. PBMCs, B-cell-depleted T cells, or T cells provided the cDNA or gDNA that made up the material.

Original data processing: By means of reference gene primer amplification, nucleated cell counts were estimated. This table comes from immunoSEQ multiplex PCR, and its TCRdb copy is limited to in-frame clones, with some not included. V, J and clone size were drawn from that table, and D and trimming were deduced from the DNA. The table shows 350,000 or so clones, with 89% occurring only once. Seattle participants joined during active infection and were tracked over time. V was pared by 4 bases and J by 8 bases, with 4 bases of the junction left unmatched. CDR1 is SGHRS, CDR2 YFSETQ, per germline. The CDR3 spans 12 residues.

The receptor was isolated from a woman aged 55 to 70 with COVID-19, enrolled during active disease. The chain recombines TRBV5-1 with TRBJ1-2, with 8 positions matching TRBD1. The sample was peripheral blood. CDR3 amino acids: CASSPDREGYTF. CDR3 nucleotide sequence: TGCGCCAGCAGCCCGGACAGGGAAGGCTACACCTTC.